The 31 T cell receptor beta chains in this list originate from one sample, sequenced in a study of T cell responses to AZD1222 COVID-19 vaccine. Only in-frame clones appear in the TCRdb table, and some are missing; sequencing was by immunoSEQ multiplex PCR. The sample shows 150,000 or so clones, about 90% of them seen only once. The starting material was peripheral blood, obtained 28 days after the second AZD1222 dose. These TCRs come from an adult who received the AZD1222 COVID-19 vaccine.

V and J are TRBV6-5 and TRBJ1-6; maybe TRBD1 (5 bases). Trimming removed 7 bases from V and 5 bases from J, with 12 bases in between. Per germline, CDR1 MNHEY and CDR2 SVGAGI. There are 14 residues in the CDR3. CDR3 DNA sequence: TGTGCCAGCACCCAAATAGGGGATAATTCACCCCTCCACTTT. This sequence encodes CASTQIGDNSPLHF.

The chain joins TRBV27 to TRBJ1-1, with unresolved D. Trimming cost V 2 bases and J 4 bases, with 14 bases left between them. The germline CDR1 and CDR2 sequences are MNHEY and SMNVEV (reference sequence). CDR3 length: 15 amino acids. The CDR3 loop is CASSLRLGSGTEAFF. CDR3 DNA: TGTGCCAGCAGTTTAAGGTTAGGTTCGGGCACTGAAGCTTTCTTT.

The rearrangement uses TRBV28 and TRBJ1-2; unclear D gene. Looked up from germline, CDR1 is MDHEN and CDR2 is SYDVKM. This CDR3 spans 13 amino acids. V lost 2 bases and J lost 4, with 8 bases in between. The CDR3 region has the DNA TGTGCCAGCAGTTTAGGGTGGGGCTATGGCTACACCTTC. Protein: CASSLGWGYGYTF.

The genes are TRBV2 and TRBJ2-5; D remains ambiguous. The germline V gene encodes CDR1 SNHLY and CDR2 FYNNEI. CDR3 length: 14 amino acids. V lost 7 bases and J lost 1, with 13 bases in between. The CDR3 reads CASTRAQAQETQYF. The CDR3 nucleotides read TGTGCCAGCACCCGGGCCCAAGCCCAAGAGACCCAGTACTTC.

The chain is built from TRBV28 and TRBJ1-5; D may be TRBD1 (6 bases). Germline V lookup: CDR1 MDHEN, CDR2 SYDVKM. The CDR3 loop spans 15 amino acids. V lost 1 base and J 7 bases, leaving 14 bases between the germline ends. CDR3 region: CASSLSRGARQPQHF. The CDR3 DNA reads as TGTGCCAGCAGTTTATCCCGGGGGGCGAGGCAGCCCCAGCATTTT.

This chain links TRBV29-1 with TRBJ2-7; 7 nucleotides match TRBD1. CDR3 length: 13 amino acids. The germline V gene encodes CDR1 SQVTM and CDR2 ANQGSEA. V lost 6 bases, J lost 2 bases, and 7 bases stayed unmatched. CDR3 coding DNA: TGCAGCGTGGGGGACAGACAAACCTACGAGCAGTACTTC. Its translation: CSVGDRQTYEQYF.

The gene calls are TRBV10-2 and TRBJ2-6; D is perhaps TRBD1 (6 bases). Trimming pared 6 bases from V and 0 bases from J, leaving 27 bases between. Looked up from germline, CDR1 is WSHSY and CDR2 is SAAADI. This CDR3 is built from 21 residues. The DNA for the CDR3 is TGCGCCAGCAGATCCGACAGGCCCCAAATTCATACCCTCTCTGGGGCCAACGTCCTGACTTTC. Protein sequence: CASRSDRPQIHTLSGANVLTF.

The V and J genes are TRBV28 and TRBJ1-5, with D hard to call. The CDR3 has 14 amino acids. Germline CDR1 and CDR2: MDHEN and SYDVKM. V was trimmed by 5 bases and J by 3 bases, leaving 11 bases between them. As DNA, the CDR3 is TGTGCCAGCAGTCCGAAGAGGTTCAATCAGCCCCAGCATTTT. This encodes CASSPKRFNQPQHF.

This rearrangement joins TRBV7-6 to TRBJ2-2, with 8 bases that match TRBD1. Trimming took 4 bases from V and 7 from J; bases not matched to a gene: 5. The length of the CDR3 is 14 residues. Germline CDR1 and CDR2: SGHVS and FNYEAQ. The DNA for the CDR3 is TGTGCCAGCAGCTATCAGGGGGCGGTCGGGGAGCTGTTTTTT. Protein product: CASSYQGAVGELFF.

The chain recombines TRBV3-1 (or the pseudogene TRBV3-2) with TRBJ2-5; TRBD2 matches at 16 bases. The CDR3 covers 19 residues. The germline V gene has CDR1 LGHDT and CDR2 YNNKEL (reference sequence). After removal of 1 base from V and 2 bases from J, the junction contained 7 bases not matched to a gene. The CDR3 here is CASSQAGTSGRGSQETQYF. The CDR3 coding sequence is TGTGCCAGCAGCCAAGCCGGGACTAGCGGGAGGGGAAGTCAAGAGACCCAGTACTTC.

The chain employs TRBV29-1 and TRBJ1-2; a weak D match, TRBD1 (5 bases). CDR3 length: 13 amino acids. Trimming removed 0 bases at V and 8 bases at J, with 13 bases between. Germline lookup yields CDR1 SQVTM and CDR2 ANQGSEA. The CDR3 spells CSVEEGGHLGYTF. The CDR3 nucleotides read TGCAGCGTTGAAGAAGGTGGACACTTAGGCTACACCTTC. Supplemented by reference TRBV29-1 and TRBJ1-2, the full variable domain reads SAVISQKPSRDICQRGTSLTIQCQVDSQVTMMFWYRQQPGQSLTLIATANQGSEATYESGFVIDKFPISRPNLTFSTLTVSNMSPEDSSIYLCSVEEGGHLGYTFGSGTRLTVV.

The chain uses TRBV27 and TRBJ1-2, with 7 bases that match TRBD1. The CDR3 extends over 14 amino acids. V dropped 2 bases and J dropped 2; count of bases not matched to a gene: 2. Germline CDR1 reads MNHEY; CDR2 reads SMNVEV (reference sequence). The CDR3 region is CASSLKGANYGYTF. The CDR3, as DNA: TGTGCCAGCAGTTTAAAGGGGGCCAACTATGGCTACACCTTC.

CDR3: CASSSRGAEAFF. In DNA form, the CDR3 reads TGTGCCAGCAGCAGTAGGGGAGCCGAAGCTTTCTTT. The chain is built from TRBV27 and TRBJ1-1; weak D call: TRBD1 (5 bases). CDR3 length: 12 amino acids. The germline CDR1 and CDR2 sequences are MNHEY and SMNVEV (reference sequence). Trimming took off 6 bases at V and 8 bases at J, with 13 bases between the two ends.

The CDR3 is CGAHRGDTQYF. CDR3 coding DNA: TGCGGAGCACATAGAGGGGATACGCAGTATTTT. The chain combines TRBV20-1 with TRBJ2-3; weak D call: TRBD2 (5 bases). CDR1 DFQATT and CDR2 SNEGSKA come from the germline V gene (reference sequence). The CDR3 is 11 amino acids.

The rearrangement joins TRBV28 to TRBJ2-5; D might be TRBD1 (6 bases). V gave up 5 bases and J gave up 1 base, with 17 bases separating them. The CDR3 sequence is 16 residues long. Germline V CDR1 and CDR2: MDHEN, SYDVKM. DNA for the CDR3: TGTGCCAGCAGTCATGGACAGCCGACCGCCCAAGAGACCCAGTACTTC. Residues: CASSHGQPTAQETQYF.

The gene calls are TRBV3-1 (or the pseudogene TRBV3-2) and TRBJ2-1, with 11 bases lining up with TRBD2. Trimming at V came to 2 bases and at J to 6 bases, leaving 6 bases not matched to a gene. In germline, CDR1 is LGHDT, CDR2 YNNKEL (reference sequence). CDR3 length equals 16 residues. The CDR3 DNA reads TGTGCCAGCAGCCAAATAGCGGGAGGGAGGGGCAATGAGCAGTTCTTC. As protein: CASSQIAGGRGNEQFF.

The rearrangement uses TRBV10-3 and TRBJ1-1, with 8 bases identical to TRBD1. The CDR3 extends over 13 amino acids. Losses at the gene ends were 6 bases for V and 7 bases for J; bases not matched to a gene: 7. Looked up from germline, CDR1 is ENHRY and CDR2 is SYGVKD. The CDR3 bases are TGTGCCATCAGCGCCCGGACAGGGATTGAAGCTTTCTTT. It specifies CAISARTGIEAFF.

The V and J genes are TRBV10-3 and TRBJ2-2; D is undetermined. Between the trimmed V and J ends, which lost 2 bases and 4 bases, there was a span of 14 bases. CDR1 is ENHRY and CDR2 is SYGVKD in the germline V gene. The CDR3 sequence is 16 residues long. The CDR3, as DNA: TGTGCCATCAGTGAGGGTATACGGACCCGCACCGGGGAGCTGTTTTTT. It is translated as CAISEGIRTRTGELFF.

The CDR3 region is CASSLTRSRAAFF. CDR3 nucleotide sequence: TGTGCCAGCAGTTTAACCAGGTCGAGGGCAGCTTTCTTT. This sequence joins TRBV28 and TRBJ1-1; D not resolved. This CDR3 has 13 residues. Per the germline V gene, CDR1 is MDHEN and CDR2 is SYDVKM. The germline V and J ends were trimmed by 2 bases and 10 bases, with 14 bases remaining between them.

The CDR3 here is CASRGTGTSTDTQYF. Here the CDR3 DNA reads TGTGCCAGTAGGGGGACAGGCACTAGCACAGATACGCAGTATTTT. The chain joins TRBV19 to TRBJ2-3; 8 bases line up with TRBD1. Trimming cost V 6 bases and J 0 bases; bases outside gene matches: 5. Germline CDR1 LNHDA, CDR2 SQIVND (reference sequence). The CDR3 consists of 15 residues.

This chain uses TRBV7-2 with TRBJ2-5; D unclear. Germline-derived CDR1 and CDR2 are SGHTA and FQGNSA. The CDR3 is 13 residues long. Trimming stripped 5 bases from V and 0 bases from J, with 7 bases between. CDR3 DNA sequence: TGTGCCAGCAGCCCCTTCAACCAAGAGACCCAGTACTTC. Translated: CASSPFNQETQYF.

The chain has TRBV11-2 and TRBJ1-1, with TRBD1 matching 7 bases. Trimming at V came to 2 bases and at J to 6 bases, leaving 3 bases not matched to a gene. The CDR3 runs 13 residues. Per the germline V gene, CDR1 is SGHAT and CDR2 is FQNNGV. CDR3 residues: CASSLRGLAEAFF. The CDR3, as DNA: TGTGCCAGCAGCTTAAGGGGGCTGGCTGAAGCTTTCTTT.

The gene calls are TRBV5-6 and TRBJ1-4; D is unclear. V gave up 0 bases and J gave up 4 bases, with 10 bases separating them. Germline CDR1 and CDR2: SGHDT and YYEEEE. The CDR3 is 15 amino acids. Here the CDR3 reads CASSLDRSYNEKLFF. In nucleotides, the CDR3 is TGTGCCAGCAGCTTGGACCGATCCTATAATGAAAAACTGTTTTTT.

The rearrangement links TRBV6-2 or TRBV6-3 to TRBJ2-2, with TRBD1 as a possible D gene (6 bases). Trimming shortened V by 1 base and J by 7 bases, and 16 bases separated the two germline ends. Germline assignment: CDR1 MNHEY and CDR2 SVGEGT. The CDR3 has 16 amino acids. The DNA of the CDR3 is TGTGCCAGCAGTTACTACCCGGGACAAGGCTACGGGGAGCTGTTTTTT. This codes for CASSYYPGQGYGELFF.

This chain joins TRBV11-3 and TRBJ2-1; 11 bases agree with TRBD2. CDR3 size: 16 residues. CDR1 is SGHNT, CDR2 YENEEA, per germline. V lost 5 bases to trimming and J lost 7 bases; unmatched junction nucleotides: 10. DNA for the CDR3: TGTGCCAGCAGCACCCAAGCTAGCGGGAGGTTAAATGAGCAGTTCTTC. Translating it yields CASSTQASGRLNEQFF.

J is TRBJ2-2 and V is TRBV7-2, with D possibly matching TRBD1 (5 bases). Trimming took off 2 bases at V and 4 bases at J, with 14 bases between the two ends. Germline V lookup: CDR1 SGHTA, CDR2 FQGNSA. The CDR3 totals 16 residues. The CDR3 bases are TGTGCCAGCAGCTTACTTCTGGGTGGGGCCACCGGGGAGCTGTTTTTT. This sequence encodes CASSLLLGGATGELFF.

The chain carries TRBV7-2 and TRBJ1-5; D is unclear. The V gene's germline CDR1 is SGHTA and CDR2 FQGNSA. Trimming pared 4 bases from V and 5 bases from J, leaving 12 bases between. The CDR3 has 14 amino acids. CDR3 DNA: TGTGCCAGCAGCTCCCTCGGCGGGGATCAGCCCCAGCATTTT. Residues: CASSSLGGDQPQHF. Variable domain in full (rest from reference TRBV7-2 and TRBJ1-5): GAGVSQSPSNKVTEKGKDVELRCDPISGHTALYWYRQSLGQGLEFLIYFQGNSAPDKSGLPSDRFSAERTGGSVSTLTIQRTQQEDSAVYLCASSSLGGDQPQHFGDGTRLSIL.

The chain couples TRBV11-2 to TRBJ1-1; 9 bases are shared with TRBD1. Germline loops: CDR1 SGHAT, CDR2 FQNNGV. V trimming: 2 bases; J trimming: 1 base; junction bases outside the gene matches: 5. The CDR3 is 16 residues long. CDR3 sequence reads: CASSLWDRDSNTEAFF. CDR3 coding DNA: TGTGCCAGCAGCTTATGGGACAGGGATTCGAACACTGAAGCTTTCTTT.

This chain joins TRBV2 and TRBJ2-7; D gene unclear. V gave up 5 bases and J gave up 3 bases, with 2 bases separating them. The CDR3 consists of 10 residues. The V gene's germline CDR1 is SNHLY and CDR2 FYNNEI. CDR3 coding DNA: TGTGCCAGCAGTAACTACGAGCAGTACTTC. Its protein product is CASSNYEQYF.

The chain uses TRBV6-5 and TRBJ2-5; D is possibly TRBD1 or TRBD2 (5 bases each). Germline V gene data show CDR1 as MNHEY and CDR2 as SVGAGI. The CDR3 consists of 15 residues. V lost 5 bases, J lost 4 bases, and 17 bases lay in between. DNA for the CDR3: TGTGCCAGCAGTATGGGACCTCAAGGGTCAGAGACCCAGTACTTC. It translates to CASSMGPQGSETQYF.

In nucleotides, the CDR3 is TGTGCCAGCAGTTTATTCCAGGGGATGGACACTGAAGCTTTCTTT. The encoded protein is CASSLFQGMDTEAFF. This chain uses TRBV28 with TRBJ1-1; D might be TRBD1 (6 bases). This CDR3 is 15 amino acids long. CDR1 MDHEN and CDR2 SYDVKM come from the germline V gene. Trimming shortened V by 1 base and J by 3 bases, and 12 bases separated the two germline ends. Full variable domain (missing parts from reference TRBV28 and TRBJ1-1): DVKVTQSSRYLVKRTGEKVFLECVQDMDHENMFWYRQDPGLGLRLIYFSYDVKMKEKGDIPEGYSVSREKKERFSLILESASTNQTSMYLCASSLFQGMDTEAFFGQGTRLTVV.